Presented here are 3 T cell receptor beta chains from one specimen sequenced in a study of glioma-infiltrating T cells. TCR alpha and beta CDR3 regions were amplified from RNA using iRepertoire nested multiplex PCR. Each CDR3 protein is one row after TCRdb ran MiXCR on the multiplex PCR reads. The data show about 110,000 distinct CDR3 sequences, less than 30% seen once. Sequencing was done on a sample of glioma tissue, nonneoplastic brain tissue, or PBMCs (not recorded which). Every receptor here comes from a human donor with low-grade glioma or glioblastoma, undergoing nonglioma brain surgery, or in good health (not recorded which).

The rearrangement links TRBV7-2 to TRBJ2-3; D gene uncertain. The germline V gene has CDR1 SGHTA and CDR2 FQGNSA. With 3 bases removed from V and 2 bases from J, the gap between germline ends came to 12 bases. CDR3 length equals 15 residues. The CDR3 DNA follows: TGTGCCAGCAGCTTGGGCCGCACCGACACAGATACGCAGTATTTT. Encoded protein: CASSLGRTDTDTQYF. The whole variable domain, filled in from reference TRBV7-2 and TRBJ2-3, reads GAGVSQSPSNKVTEKGKDVELRCDPISGHTALYWYRQSLGQGLEFLIYFQGNSAPDKSGLPSDRFSAERTGGSVSTLTIQRTQQEDSAVYLCASSLGRTDTDTQYFGPGTRLTVL.

Points on this clonotype: A much larger clone lies one base from this, so it may be a read error. The chain links TRBV3-1 to TRBJ2-7, with TRBD1 as a possible D gene (7 bases). V was cut by 3 bases and J by 7 bases, with 16 bases left in between. Germline V CDR1 and CDR2: LGHDT, YNNKEL (reference sequence). This CDR3 contains 14 residues. The CDR3 region is CASSHQGGNPEQYF. Written as DNA, the CDR3 is TGTGCCAGCAGCCACCAGGGGGGAAATCCAGAGCAGTACTTC.

The table lists this clonotype with many counts. This chain joins TRBV7-7 and TRBJ2-1, with D maybe TRBD1 (5 bases). Between the trimmed V and J ends, which lost 1 base and 6 bases, there was a span of 13 bases. The CDR3 consists of 15 residues. Germline V gives CDR1 SSHAT, CDR2 FNYEAQ (reference sequence). Here the CDR3 reads CASSLVPGPANEQFF. The CDR3 DNA reads as TGTGCCAGCAGCTTAGTACCAGGGCCCGCCAATGAGCAGTTCTTC.